Reported below is one T cell receptor (beta chain). Its antigen is not identified. This CDR3 region has 13 residues. V lost 0 bases to trimming and J lost 3 bases, with 6 bases between them. Germline CDR1 MNHNS, CDR2 SASEGT. The data originate from a study of T-cell memory formation after mild COVID-19. Study context: Each donor largely had its own TCR clusters.

TCRdb processed the 5' RACE reads anew with MiXCR; each CDR3 protein has one entry. The data contain approximately 490,000 distinct CDR3 sequences, 20% of them singletons. Study-wide points: SARS-CoV-2 specificity was not confirmed for second-wave clones peaking on day 37. CD4+ bias marked clones expanding day 15 to 37, unlike balanced contracting clones. Most CD4+ clones that shrank were in CM and EM, while CD8+ ones turned up in EMRA.

The sequenced sample consisted of PBMCs or a T cell subset sorted from them (not recorded which). The source is an adult woman who had mild COVID-19 (a few samples of this study predate the infection). Cell type and time point are not known. This chain connects TRBV6-1 to TRBJ2-7; D remains ambiguous. CDR3 region: CASSEAVLYEQYF. CDR3 sequence (DNA): TGTGCCAGCAGTGAAGCGGTTCTCTACGAGCAGTACTTC.